Described below is a single T cell receptor beta chain sequence and its context. Unique molecular identifiers were built into the TCRbeta library. Via MiXCR, TCRdb re-called the PCR reads, giving one row per CDR3 protein. Among some 490,000 distinct CDR3 sequences, around 13% were seen once, and the ten largest hold over 5.5%. The data originate from a study of T-cell reconstitution after alpha-beta-depleted transplantation in children. V dropped 3 bases and J dropped 1 base, with 16 bases sitting between them. The CDR3 covers 17 residues. The J gene is TRBJ2-1, the V gene TRBV12-3 or TRBV12-4; the D gene is possibly TRBD2 (6 bases). The specimen comprised PBMCs from the stem cell graft donor, sampled from the stem cell graft. The receptor comes from a human donor who donated a stem cell graft to a child with combined immunodeficiency. CDR3 nucleotide sequence: TGTGCCAGCAGTTTCCTCGGGGGTGGGGCGTCCTACAATGAGCAGTTCTTC. Translating it yields CASSFLGGGASYNEQFF.